Listed below are T cell receptor beta chains from one sample, sequenced in a study of cytomegalovirus exposure and HLA in healthy donors. The repertoire was sequenced with immunoSEQ multiplex PCR; TCRdb's copy has only in-frame clones and lacks some. The data show some 110,000 clones, approximately 76% seen once. The specimen was PBMCs. These receptors came from a man aged 50 to 60 in good health and CMV-seropositive. Both conserved end residues are part of each CDR3. A D gene is named only where the DNA matches it firmly. Expanded clones are given a class, and other clones once, few, many or no size at all.

clone_size	d_call	v_call	j_call	cdr3_aa	cdr3_nt
.	.	TRBV6-1	TRBJ1-5	CASSDVKAGIYQPQHF	TGTGCCAGCAGTGACGTAAAGGCCGGGATCTATCAGCCCCAGCATTTT
.	.	TRBV2	TRBJ2-5	CASGQGGETQYF	TGTGCCAGCGGACAGGGAGGGGAGACCCAGTACTTC
.	.	TRBV7-2	TRBJ1-5	CASRGWGNQPQHF	TGTGCCAGCAGGGGCTGGGGCAATCAGCCCCAGCATTTT
few	TRBD1	TRBV6-6	TRBJ2-7	CASSYSTGGYEQYF	TGTGCCAGCAGTTACTCGACAGGGGGCTACGAGCAGTACTTC
.	.	TRBV6-5	TRBJ2-5	CASSSPGVETQYF	TGTGCCAGCAGCTCGCCAGGGGTGGAGACCCAGTACTTC
.	.	TRBV7-9	TRBJ1-1	CASSPPPGNTEAFF	TGTGCCAGCAGCCCCCCCCCAGGTAACACTGAAGCTTTCTTT
few	TRBD2	TRBV9	TRBJ2-7	CASSVEARGAVYEQYF	TGTGCCAGCAGCGTAGAGGCGCGGGGGGCCGTATACGAGCAGTACTTC
.	TRBD1	TRBV27	TRBJ2-5	CASSLHTGGGETQYF	TGTGCCAGCAGTTTACACACAGGGGGCGGAGAGACCCAGTACTTC
.	.	TRBV18	TRBJ2-3	CASSPRGASTDTQYF	TGTGCCAGCTCACCTCGGGGGGCTAGCACAGATACGCAGTATTTT
few	TRBD2	TRBV7-9	TRBJ2-1	CASSVTSGGASVIDEQFF	TGTGCCAGCAGCGTAACTAGCGGGGGCGCGAGCGTTATCGATGAGCAGTTCTTC
.	TRBD1	TRBV20-1	TRBJ2-1	CSARRQGQEFF	TGCAGTGCCCGGCGACAGGGTCAGGAGTTCTTC
few	TRBD1	TRBV9	TRBJ2-5	CASSVGGTGGSGQYF	TGTGCCAGCAGCGTAGGAGGGACAGGGGGGTCCGGGCAGTACTTC
.	.	TRBV9	TRBJ2-1	CASSVGGSVGANEQFF	TGTGCCAGCAGCGTAGGGGGTTCAGTGGGGGCCAATGAGCAGTTCTTC
.	.	TRBV9	TRBJ1-5	CASGSTNQPQHF	TGTGCCAGCGGGAGTACAAATCAGCCCCAGCATTTT
few	.	TRBV29-1	TRBJ1-4	CSARDKSLELFF	TGCAGCGCCCGGGACAAATCTTTAGAACTGTTTTTT
.	TRBD2	TRBV9	TRBJ2-7	CASSPGGRGYEQYF	TGTGCCAGCAGCCCGGGGGGGAGGGGCTACGAGCAGTACTTC
once	.	TRBV11-2	TRBJ2-4	CASSSPQGLKNIQYF	TGTGCCAGCAGCTCCCCTCAGGGGCTGAAAAACATTCAGTACTTC
.	.	TRBV29-1	TRBJ1-3	CSVATTGNTIYF	TGCAGCGTGGCGACGACAGGAAACACCATATATTTT
.	.	TRBV7-2	TRBJ2-1	CASSLEQPYNEQFF	TGTGCCAGCAGCTTAGAACAGCCTTACAATGAGCAGTTCTTC
.	.	TRBV6-1	TRBJ1-6	CATDSPLHF	TGTGCCACCGATTCACCCCTCCACTTT
few	.	TRBV7-9	TRBJ2-5	CASSLGRDLQTQYF	TGTGCCAGCAGCTTGGGCAGGGATCTCCAGACCCAGTACTTC
.	TRBD1	TRBV28	TRBJ2-7	CASRPVDRGLYYEQYF	TGTGCCAGCAGACCGGTGGACAGGGGGCTTTACTACGAGCAGTACTTC
once	.	TRBV7-2	TRBJ1-1	CASSYQGNTEAFF	TGTGCCAGCAGCTACCAGGGGAACACTGAAGCTTTCTTT
.	.	TRBV15	TRBJ1-2	CATSRDHGDYTF	TGTGCCACCAGCAGAGATCACGGGGACTACACCTTC
once	TRBD1	TRBV11-2	TRBJ2-7	CASSLGTGVISYEQYF	TGTGCCAGCAGCTTAGGGACAGGGGTAATTTCCTACGAGCAGTACTTC
.	.	TRBV10-3	TRBJ1-6	CAISGGEDSPLHF	TGTGCCATCAGTGGGGGGGAGGATTCACCCCTCCACTTT
few	TRBD2	TRBV6-4	TRBJ2-3	CASSSGGSTDTQYF	TGTGCCAGCAGTAGCGGGGGCAGCACAGATACGCAGTATTTT
.	.	TRBV4-1	TRBJ1-4	CASSRLPGLSNEKLFF	TGCGCCAGCAGCCGGTTACCGGGACTGAGTAATGAAAAACTGTTTTTT
.	TRBD1	TRBV5-6	TRBJ2-7	CASSLIQGSNEQYF	TGTGCCAGCAGCTTGATACAGGGGTCCAACGAGCAGTACTTC
medium-sized	TRBD1	TRBV6-1	TRBJ1-4	CASSEEVGQGSEKLFF	TGTGCCAGCAGTGAAGAGGTGGGACAGGGGAGTGAAAAACTGTTTTTT
.	.	TRBV4-1	TRBJ2-1	CASSRIRPTNNEQFF	TGCGCCAGCAGCCGGATTCGGCCGACTAACAATGAGCAGTTCTTC
.	.	TRBV7-2	TRBJ2-7	CASSPLPLASYEQYF	TGTGCCAGCAGCCCCCTTCCTCTAGCCTCCTACGAGCAGTACTTC
.	TRBD2	TRBV13	TRBJ2-1	CASSFILLAGYNEQFF	TGTGCCAGCAGCTTCATCCTACTAGCGGGATACAATGAGCAGTTCTTC
few	.	TRBV27	TRBJ2-7	CASSLRSTSYEQYF	TGTGCCAGCAGTTTGAGGTCTACCTCCTACGAGCAGTACTTC
.	TRBD1	TRBV10-1	TRBJ2-1	CASGNLDRPGEQFF	TGCGCCAGCGGTAACTTGGACAGGCCTGGTGAGCAGTTCTTC
.	.	TRBV21-1	TRBJ2-7	CASSKPCQSPGQGASEQYF	TGTGCCAGCAGCAAACCGTGCCAGAGCCCGGGACAGGGGGCTAGTGAGCAGTACTTC
.	TRBD2	TRBV27	TRBJ2-1	CASRGRLAGPDEQFF	TGTGCCAGCAGAGGGAGGCTAGCGGGGCCTGATGAGCAGTTCTTC
.	.	TRBV2	TRBJ2-3	CASSEMAGRTDTQYF	TGTGCCAGCAGTGAAATGGCGGGCCGCACAGATACGCAGTATTTT
.	.	TRBV7-2	TRBJ1-3	CASSLGRAGNTIYF	TGTGCCAGCAGCTTAGGCAGGGCCGGAAACACCATATATTTT
.	TRBD1	TRBV9	TRBJ2-7	CASSVAGTGSYEQYF	TGTGCCAGCAGCGTAGCGGGGACAGGTTCCTACGAGCAGTACTTC
.	.	TRBV4-1	TRBJ2-7	CASSQVRLASRTSEQYF	TGCGCCAGCAGCCAAGTCCGTTTGGCTAGCCGCACCTCCGAGCAGTACTTC
few	TRBD1	TRBV10-3	TRBJ1-5	CAISEGQGLAYNQPQHF	TGTGCCATCAGTGAGGGACAGGGGCTCGCCTACAATCAGCCCCAGCATTTT
.	.	TRBV7-9	TRBJ1-2	CASSLDGTQRTYGYTF	TGTGCCAGCAGCTTAGATGGGACACAAAGGACCTATGGCTACACCTTC
.	.	TRBV5-1	TRBJ2-7	CASSLGVVTGTSYEQYF	TGCGCCAGCAGCTTGGGGGTCGTTACAGGAACCTCCTACGAGCAGTACTTC
.	.	TRBV6-5	TRBJ2-7	CASSPRRDTSYEQYF	TGTGCCAGCAGCCCTCGACGGGACACCTCCTACGAGCAGTACTTC
few	TRBD1	TRBV9	TRBJ2-5	CASSVGGTEETQYF	TGTGCCAGCAGCGTAGGGGGGACAGAAGAGACCCAGTACTTC
.	.	TRBV5-1	TRBJ2-1	CASSLSFGSKNEQFF	TGCGCCAGCAGCTTGTCGTTCGGGAGTAAAAATGAGCAGTTCTTC
.	TRBD2	TRBV18	TRBJ2-7	CASSVGLAVGGEQYF	TGTGCCAGCTCAGTTGGACTAGCGGTTGGCGGCGAGCAGTACTTC
few	.	TRBV7-6	TRBJ2-3	CASSLVGAGLDTQYF	TGTGCCAGCAGCTTAGTAGGGGCAGGGCTAGATACGCAGTATTTT
medium-sized	.	TRBV7-9	TRBJ1-2	CASSLNLGKGYTF	TGTGCCAGCAGCTTAAACCTCGGGAAAGGCTACACCTTC
.	.	TRBV18	TRBJ1-6	CASSHSAGAKNSPLHF	TGTGCCAGCTCACACTCCGCGGGGGCGAAGAATTCACCCCTCCACTTT